These T cell receptor beta chains were read from a single sample in a study of T cell repertoires in ileal Crohn's disease. Here immunoSEQ multiplex PCR was the method, and the copy in TCRdb shows in-frame clones only, minus some. The table shows approximately 13,000 clones, with about 77% occurring only once. The specimen was ileal tissue. The receptors come from an adult with Crohn's disease. The CDR3 runs from the conserved cysteine through the conserved F or W. The D gene is left open where the match is weak. Clone sizes are given selectively: once, few, many, or a class where the clone is expanded.

>-|-|TRBJ1-2|TRBV30
TGTGCCTGGACCATACCGGGTTCCTATGGCTACACCTTC
CAWTIPGSYGYTF
>-|medium-sized|TRBJ1-1|TRBV6-5
TGTGCCAGCAGCCACGGGGGGGTTGAAGCTTTCTTT
CASSHGGVEAFF
>TRBD1|few|TRBJ2-1|TRBV15
TGTGCCACCAGCTGGGGACAGTACAATGAGCAGTTCTTC
CATSWGQYNEQFF
>-|-|TRBJ2-5|TRBV6-5
TGTGCCAGCAGCCCGGGCGGGGGCGCGGGAGAGACCCAGTACTTC
CASSPGGGAGETQYF
>-|medium-sized|TRBJ1-2|TRBV6-5
TGTGCCAGCAGTTACCCCCGGGGATGGGGCTACACCTTC
CASSYPRGWGYTF
>-|-|TRBJ1-2|TRBV6-1
TGTGCCAGCACCAGGACTGAGAACTATGGCTACACCTTC
CASTRTENYGYTF
>-|-|TRBJ1-2|TRBV7-3
TGTGCCAGCAGCATGACTCATAACTATGGCTACACCTTC
CASSMTHNYGYTF
>-|-|TRBJ2-7|TRBV6-5
TGTGCCAGCAGACACAGGGACTCCTACGAGCAGTACTTC
CASRHRDSYEQYF
>TRBD2|-|TRBJ2-3|TRBV6-4
TGTGCCAGCAGTGACGTAGCGGGGGGCGGAAGAGATACGCAGTATTTT
CASSDVAGGGRDTQYF
>-|medium-sized|TRBJ2-1|TRBV9
TGTGCCAGCAGCGTAGCAGGCGTAAGCTCCTACAATGAGCAGTTCTTC
CASSVAGVSSYNEQFF
>-|-|TRBJ2-1|TRBV4-2
TGTGCCAGCAGTTCCCTGGAGGGAGGCAATGAGCAGTTCTTC
CASSSLEGGNEQFF
>TRBD2|once|TRBJ2-3|TRBV2
TGTGCCAGCAGTTTACCGGGACTAGCGGGGGGCACGACCACAGATACGCAGTATTTT
CASSLPGLAGGTTTDTQYF
>TRBD1|-|TRBJ2-3|TRBV6-1
TGTGCCAGCAGTCTTCGGGACAGGGGTCCAGATACGCAGTATTTT
CASSLRDRGPDTQYF
>TRBD1|-|TRBJ2-7|TRBV9
TGTGCCAGCAGCGTAGCTAGTACAGGGGGCCACGAGCAGTACTTC
CASSVASTGGHEQYF
>-|-|TRBJ1-1|TRBV6-1
TGTGCCAGCATAAACAGGGTCATCCCTGAAGCTTTCTTT
CASINRVIPEAFF
>TRBD1|-|TRBJ2-7|TRBV9
TGTGCCAGCAGCGTAAGTGTACAGGGGTCGGAGCAGTACTTC
CASSVSVQGSEQYF
>-|-|TRBJ1-1|TRBV6-5
TGTGCCAGCACTAACAGGGCCGGTAACACTGAAGCTTTCTTT
CASTNRAGNTEAFF
>TRBD2|-|TRBJ2-3|TRBV7-7
TGTCCCCTGTCTAGCGGCTCCGCGGGGAACACAGATACGCAGTATTTT
CPLSSGSAGNTDTQYF
>-|-|TRBJ2-3|TRBV4-2
TGTGCCAGCAGATTAACTGTGGGGAGACTCACAGATACGCAGTATTTT
CASRLTVGRLTDTQYF
>TRBD2|-|TRBJ2-5|TRBV10-3
TGTGCCATCAGCGAAGCGGGAAGCGTACCCAGAGAGACCCAGTACTTC
CAISEAGSVPRETQYF
>-|-|TRBJ2-5|TRBV7-3
TGTGCCAGCAGCTTAAGGGGGACACCCAGAGAGACCCAGTACTTC
CASSLRGTPRETQYF
>-|-|TRBJ1-2|TRBV2
TGTGCCAGCAGTGGCGGGGGCGCCGTCTATGGCTACACCTTC
CASSGGGAVYGYTF
>TRBD1|-|TRBJ2-2|TRBV11-3
TGTGCCAGCAGCTTTGGGACAGTGAACACCGGGGAGCTGTTTTTT
CASSFGTVNTGELFF
>-|-|TRBJ1-2|TRBV9
TGTGCCAGCAGCGTAGCGGTGCAGGGGTTTACTGGCTACACCTTC
CASSVAVQGFTGYTF
>TRBD2|-|TRBJ2-5|TRBV9
TGTGCCAGCAGCGAGGCGGGGGGAGAACTCGAGACCCAGTACTTC
CASSEAGGELETQYF
>-|-|TRBJ2-1|TRBV29-1
TGCAGCGTTGCTTTCGGGATGAACAATGAGCAGTTCTTC
CSVAFGMNNEQFF
>-|once|TRBJ1-1|TRBV27
TGTGCCAGCAGTTTATCACGGGGGTGGGGGAACACTGAAGCTTTCTTT
CASSLSRGWGNTEAFF
>TRBD1|-|TRBJ2-7|TRBV5-1
TGCGCCAGCAGCTTCTCCCAGGGGGTCTACGAGCAGTACTTC
CASSFSQGVYEQYF
>TRBD2|-|TRBJ2-1|TRBV19
TGTGCCAGTAGTATAAGGACTGGAGGGACTAGCGGCATGACCAATGAGCAGTTCTTC
CASSIRTGGTSGMTNEQFF
>TRBD2|-|TRBJ2-1|TRBV9
TGTGCCAGCACAAGCGGGGGGTACTACAATGAGCAGTTCTTC
CASTSGGYYNEQFF
>-|-|TRBJ2-7|TRBV6-5
TGTGCCAGCAGTTACTCGACAGGCATATCCTACGAGCAGTACTTC
CASSYSTGISYEQYF
>TRBD1|-|TRBJ2-7|TRBV5-6
TGTGCCAGCAGCTACGACAGGGACGAGCAGTACTTC
CASSYDRDEQYF
>TRBD2|few|TRBJ2-2|TRBV5-4
TGTGCCAGCCGTATCAGCGGGATAAACACCGGGGAGCTGTTTTTT
CASRISGINTGELFF
>-|-|TRBJ1-4|TRBV7-2
TGTGCCAGCAACAGCCCAGGGCTCCGTCGGGAAAAACTGTTTTTT
CASNSPGLRREKLFF
>-|-|TRBJ2-1|TRBV27
TGTGCCAGCAGTTTATTGGGCAGGGGGGAAAGTTTTCGCTCCTACAATGAGCAGTTCTTC
CASSLLGRGESFRSYNEQFF
>TRBD1|-|TRBJ2-7|TRBV27
TGTGCCAGCAGCCGACAGGGCCCCTACGAGCAGTACTTC
CASSRQGPYEQYF
>-|few|TRBJ1-5|TRBV21-1
TGTGCCAGCAGCACGGGACAGGGTAATAGCAATCAGCCCCAGCATTTT
CASSTGQGNSNQPQHF
>-|once|TRBJ1-2|TRBV14
TGTGCCAGCAGCCGCTGGGCGGGGGACGGCTACACCTTC
CASSRWAGDGYTF
>-|once|TRBJ1-2|TRBV6-1
TGTGCCAGCAGTTTAACGACAGGCGACTATGGCTACACCTTC
CASSLTTGDYGYTF
>TRBD1|-|TRBJ1-1|TRBV5-1
TGCGCCAGCAGCTTGGGGCAGGGGGCGATCGCTTTCTTT
CASSLGQGAIAFF
>-|few|TRBJ2-5|TRBV5-1
TGCGCCAGCAGCTTGTCACAGGGTGGAGAGACCCAGTACTTC
CASSLSQGGETQYF
>-|-|TRBJ1-5|TRBV10-3
TGTGCCATCAGTCCGGGTCCTGGCAATCAGCCCCAGCATTTT
CAISPGPGNQPQHF
>TRBD2|-|TRBJ2-7|TRBV7-8
TGTGCCAGCAGCTTTGGGCGGGGGACCCTCGAGCAGTACTTC
CASSFGRGTLEQYF
>-|few|TRBJ2-2|TRBV5-6
TGTGCCAGCGCAACAGGGTTCACCGGGGAGCTGTTTTTT
CASATGFTGELFF
>TRBD2|-|TRBJ2-7|TRBV25-1
TGTGCCAGCAGTGAACGGCTAGCGGGAATGCACGAGCAGTACTTC
CASSERLAGMHEQYF
>-|-|TRBJ1-2|TRBV7-8
TGTGCCAGCAGCTTAGCGGAGGCGGGCTATGGCTACACCTTC
CASSLAEAGYGYTF
>-|once|TRBJ1-6|TRBV5-1
TGCGCCAGCAGCTTGGATGGACAGAGGGCTTCACCCCTCCACTTT
CASSLDGQRASPLHF
>TRBD1|-|TRBJ2-1|TRBV6-4
TGTGCCAGCAGTGTCGCGGGACAGGCTCACAATGAGCAGTTCTTC
CASSVAGQAHNEQFF
>-|few|TRBJ1-2|TRBV5-5
TGTGCCAGCAGCTTAGGTGTGGACAGTTCCTATGGCTACACCTTC
CASSLGVDSSYGYTF